A single sample is the source of the 19 T cell receptor beta chains below, sequenced in a study of blood T cell repertoires in COVID-19. The protocol was immunoSEQ multiplex PCR, while the TCRdb copy is restricted to in-frame clones and leaves out a portion. The sample holds about 64,000 clones, roughly 84% seen once. Input material: peripheral blood. The receptor source for this set is an older man with acute or convalescent COVID-19.

J is TRBJ1-1 and V is TRBV5-1, with a tentative D call TRBD1 (5 bases). CDR1 SGHRS and CDR2 YFSETQ come from the germline V gene. V lost 0 bases and J 8 bases, leaving 11 bases between the germline ends. CDR3 length: 13 residues. The CDR3 here is CASSLGGEVEAFF. CDR3 nucleotides: TGCGCCAGCAGCTTGGGAGGGGAGGTGGAAGCTTTCTTT.

The V call is TRBV10-3, the J call TRBJ2-7, with TRBD2 identical over 14 bases. CDR1 and CDR2 (germline): ENHRY, SYGVKD. This CDR3 has 16 residues. V trimming: 4 bases; J trimming: 2 bases; junction bases outside the gene matches: 4. The CDR3 region has the DNA TGTGCCATCAGTGGAAGACTAGCGGGGGGGACCTACGAGCAGTACTTC. This sequence encodes CAISGRLAGGTYEQYF.

The chain has TRBV2 and TRBJ1-3, with no clear D. The CDR3 spans 14 residues. Deletions cut 10 bases from V and 4 bases from J, with 17 bases between. CDR1 is SNHLY, CDR2 FYNNEI, per germline. This CDR3 is CATTSLGAGNTIYF. CDR3 sequence (DNA): TGTGCCACAACCTCGTTAGGAGCCGGAAACACCATATATTTT.

The rearrangement joins TRBV5-6 to TRBJ1-2; a weak D match, TRBD1 (5 bases). CDR1 and CDR2 from the germline V gene are SGHDT and YYEEEE. The CDR3 contains 12 residues. Trimming removed 4 bases from V and 8 bases from J, with 12 bases in between. In DNA form, the CDR3 reads TGTGCCAGCAGCCCGGGGGGTTACGGCTACACCTTC. Its protein is CASSPGGYGYTF.

This clone has only one observation. This chain connects TRBV18 to TRBJ1-2; TRBD1 aligns across 8 bases. Trimming cost V 2 bases and J 4 bases; bases outside gene matches: 9. This CDR3 is built from 16 residues. The V gene's germline CDR1 is KGHSH and CDR2 LQKENI. The DNA of the CDR3 is TGTGCCAGCTCACCAGGGAGGACAGGGCCGGGCTATGGCTACACCTTC. Encoded protein: CASSPGRTGPGYGYTF.

This clone was recorded only once. The chain couples TRBV28 to TRBJ1-3; TRBD1 matches at 9 bases. This CDR3 has 17 residues. The germline V gene encodes CDR1 MDHEN and CDR2 SYDVKM. V lost 5 bases and J lost 2; bases outside the gene matches: 10. CDR3 coding DNA: TGTGCCAGCAGTCCCCTACCCGGGACAGGGCCTGGAAACACCATATATTTT. Its protein is CASSPLPGTGPGNTIYF.

This clone was seen a few times. The chain couples TRBV12-3 or TRBV12-4 to TRBJ1-1; maybe TRBD1 (5 bases). The CDR3 has 13 amino acids. The V end lost 7 bases, the J end lost 6 bases, and 15 bases lay between the germline ends. CDR3 bases: TGTGCCAGCATTACGTGGGTAGGGGCTGAAGCTTTCTTT. It specifies CASITWVGAEAFF.

The rearrangement uses TRBV28 and TRBJ1-1; the match to TRBD1 covers 8 bases. V trimming: 5 bases; J trimming: 3 bases; junction bases outside the gene matches: 11. CDR1 and CDR2 from the germline V gene are MDHEN and SYDVKM. The CDR3 is made up of 16 amino acids. CDR3 DNA: TGTGCCAGCAGTCCCCTCCAGGGGGCAATGGACACTGAAGCTTTCTTT. Protein product: CASSPLQGAMDTEAFF.

CDR3: CASSKVAGRKNTEAFF. The CDR3 DNA sequence: TGTGCCAGCAGCAAAGTAGCAGGGCGAAAGAACACTGAAGCTTTCTTT. The chain uses TRBV21-1 and TRBJ1-1; the table's D call, TRBD1, has no DNA check behind it. TRBV21-1 represents a pseudogene. The length of the CDR3 is 16 residues.

The chain combines TRBV18 with TRBJ1-4; D perhaps matches TRBD1 (6 bases). Trimming took off 3 bases at V and 5 bases at J, with 10 bases between the two ends. CDR1 is KGHSH and CDR2 is LQKENI in the germline V gene. CDR3 size: 14 residues. CDR3: CASSPRTVNEKLFF. The CDR3, as DNA: TGTGCCAGCTCACCCCGGACAGTCAATGAAAAACTGTTTTTT.

CDR3 in DNA: TGTGCCAGCAGCTCTGGAGGGGGGGCGGTCACCGGGGAGCTGTTTTTT. The encoded protein is CASSSGGGAVTGELFF. The V gene is TRBV7-9, the J gene TRBJ2-2; maybe TRBD2 (7 bases). CDR1 and CDR2 (germline): SEHNR, FQNEAQ (reference sequence). The CDR3 has 16 amino acids. The V end lost 4 bases, the J end lost 4 bases, and 16 bases lay between the germline ends.

The CDR3 region is CASSSGTAYEQYF. CDR3 sequence (DNA): TGTGCCAGCAGCTCCGGGACAGCCTACGAGCAGTACTTC. This rearrangement joins TRBV11-2 to TRBJ2-7, with 7 bases that match TRBD1. This CDR3 region has 13 residues. The V gene end was trimmed by 4 bases and the J gene end by 2 bases; junction bases not matched to a gene: 2. The germline V gene has CDR1 SGHAT and CDR2 FQNNGV.

The rearrangement links TRBV5-6 to TRBJ2-5, with 9 bases that match TRBD2. The CDR3 runs 16 residues. J was trimmed by 4 bases and V by 0 bases; bases with no gene match: 7. The germline V gene encodes CDR1 SGHDT and CDR2 YYEEEE. CDR3 amino acids: CASSLEQAGGRETQYF. CDR3 DNA sequence: TGTGCCAGCAGCTTGGAACAAGCGGGGGGAAGAGAGACCCAGTACTTC.

The V and J genes are TRBV4-3 and TRBJ1-6; D is unresolved. The CDR3 totals 18 residues. Germline values: CDR1 LGHNA, CDR2 YSLEER. The V and J ends lost 1 base and 8 bases respectively, with 21 bases between them. The CDR3 reads CASSQGGPEGDTDSPLHF. The CDR3 DNA is TGCGCCAGCAGCCAAGGAGGGCCAGAAGGAGATACGGATTCACCCCTCCACTTT.

The chain's CDR3 is CASSLRGGSDEQFF. CDR3 DNA sequence: TGCGCCAGCAGCTTACGGGGGGGATCGGATGAGCAGTTCTTC. The gene calls are TRBV5-1 and TRBJ2-1, with 8 bases fitting TRBD2. The germline CDR1 and CDR2 sequences are SGHRS and YFSETQ. The CDR3 sequence is 14 residues long. The trim removed 2 bases at V and 8 bases at J, leaving 6 bases unmatched.

This clone was recorded at least ten times. Different DNA sequences within this sample yield the same CDR3. The chain couples TRBV5-1 to TRBJ1-5; 7 nucleotides match TRBD1. The junction had 0 bases not matched to a gene; V was cut back by 1 base and J by 8 bases. In germline, CDR1 is SGHRS, CDR2 YFSETQ. CDR3 length equals 12 residues. Here the CDR3 DNA reads TGCGCCAGCAGCTTGACAGGGGAGCCCCAGCATTTT. This gives the protein CASSLTGEPQHF.

This clone has only one observation. This chain connects TRBV6-5 to TRBJ1-2, with 7 bases identical to TRBD1. Trimming took 0 bases from V and 8 from J; bases not matched to a gene: 3. This CDR3 region has 13 residues. Germline values: CDR1 MNHEY, CDR2 SVGAGI. The CDR3 nucleotides are TGTGCCAGCAGTTACTCGAACAGGGGAGGCTACACCTTC. The encoded protein is CASSYSNRGGYTF.

The chain couples TRBV7-9 to TRBJ1-1, with 7 bases matching TRBD1. V gave up 5 bases and J gave up 4 bases; unmatched junction bases: 4. There are 13 residues in the CDR3. Germline V gene lookup returns CDR1 SEHNR and CDR2 FQNEAQ (reference sequence). CDR3 sequence reads: CASSRQGGTEAFF. In nucleotides, the CDR3 is TGTGCCAGCAGCCGACAGGGAGGCACTGAAGCTTTCTTT.

The V call is TRBV4-3, the J call TRBJ1-3; D not certain. Germline-derived CDR1 and CDR2 are LGHNA and YSLEER. The CDR3 consists of 13 residues. V shed 1 base and J shed 9 bases, with 10 bases lying between them. CDR3 protein: CASSQGLASTIYF. CDR3 bases: TGCGCCAGCAGCCAAGGTTTGGCCAGCACCATATATTTT.